This T cell receptor (beta chain) was recovered during a study of blood T cells in healthy people across ages. Study-wide results and limits: CMV status of donors was unknown, possibly confounding expanded clonotype changes.

Germline loops: CDR1 DFQATT, CDR2 SNEGSKA (reference sequence). V lost 6 bases and J lost 2; bases outside the gene matches: 3. This CDR3 spans 16 amino acids. This clonotype has a handful of counts. Its target is not known. Alongside a J-beta primer mix, a sample-barcoded 5' primer served in a second PCR lasting about 7 to 11 cycles. TCRdb analysed the 5' RACE reads with MiXCR anew, one entry per CDR3 protein. Of around 320,000 distinct CDR3 sequences listed, 25% to 30% are singletons. This receptor was identified in a woman in her seventies in good health. Sequencing was carried out using blood. The V and J genes are TRBV20-1 and TRBJ2-6; 14 bases map to TRBD2. Written as DNA, the CDR3 is TGCAGTGCACAGACTAGCGGGAGGGCTGGGGCCAACGTCCTGACTTTC. Translated: CSAQTSGRAGANVLTF.